Detailed here is one T cell receptor beta chain. The data stem from a study of blood T cell repertoires in COVID-19. The germline gives CDR1 LNHDA, CDR2 SQIVND (reference sequence). The CDR3 is made up of 11 amino acids. Trimming left V 8 bases short and J 4 bases short, with 9 bases between. Only in-frame clones appear in the TCRdb table, and some are missing; sequencing was by immunoSEQ multiplex PCR. The table records about 340,000 clones, about 87% of them present only once. Sequences were obtained from peripheral blood. The receptor was derived from a woman in her 50s with COVID-19, enrolled during active disease. The chain links TRBV19 to TRBJ2-7, with D possibly TRBD1 on 5 matching bases. The CDR3 DNA sequence: TGTGCCAGTGCCCAGGGATACGAGCAGTACTTC. This encodes CASAQGYEQYF.